This is a list of T cell receptor beta chains from one sample in a study of CD8 T cells in Susac syndrome. TCRdb independently ran MiXCR on the immunoSEQ multiplex PCR reads; one entry per CDR3 protein. The data hold over 100,000 distinct CDR3 sequences, with around 95% observed a single time. The sequenced material came from CD4+ T cells from PBMCs. The receptors were sampled from a human donor in good health. Both conserved end residues are part of each CDR3. The D gene is left open where the match is weak. Not every row has a clone size; where given, it reads once, few, many or a size class.

DNA: TGTGCCTGGTCTCCGAGTAGGGGTAATGAAAAACTGTTTTTT; CDR3: CAWSPSRGNEKLFF; V: TRBV30; size: -; J: TRBJ1-4; D: -
DNA: TGCGCCAGCAGCTCCCGGGACGATAGAGCCTACGAGCAGTACTTC; CDR3: CASSSRDDRAYEQYF; V: TRBV5-1; size: -; J: TRBJ2-7; D: -
DNA: TGTGCCAGTAGGGAGGGGAAGGCTGGGGCCAACGTCCTGACTTTC; CDR3: CASREGKAGANVLTF; V: TRBV19; size: once; J: TRBJ2-6; D: -
DNA: TGTGCCAGCAGTGGACGGACTTCCACTGAAGCTTTCTTT; CDR3: CASSGRTSTEAFF; V: TRBV12-3/TRBV12-4; size: -; J: TRBJ1-1; D: -
DNA: TGTGCCACCAGTGATGCCTACAGGGGTGGAGAGACCCAGTACTTC; CDR3: CATSDAYRGGETQYF; V: TRBV24-1; size: few; J: TRBJ2-5; D: TRBD1
DNA: TGTGCCAGCAATTCCGGGACTAGCGACAATGAGCAGTTCTTC; CDR3: CASNSGTSDNEQFF; V: TRBV2; size: once; J: TRBJ2-1; D: TRBD2
DNA: TGTGCCAGCAGGGAACTAGGAGGGTCCTACAATGAGCAGTTCTTC; CDR3: CASRELGGSYNEQFF; V: TRBV27; size: -; J: TRBJ2-1; D: -
DNA: TGTGCCAGCAGGGGTTACAGGCTCGCTAATGAAAAACTGTTTTTT; CDR3: CASRGYRLANEKLFF; V: TRBV12-3/TRBV12-4; size: -; J: TRBJ1-4; D: -
DNA: TGTGCCAGCAGTTTTAGGGGCGGCAATCAGCCCCAGCATTTT; CDR3: CASSFRGGNQPQHF; V: TRBV27; size: -; J: TRBJ1-5; D: -
DNA: TGTGCCAGCAAGTGGGCGGGGACAGGGGATTCACCCCTCCACTTT; CDR3: CASKWAGTGDSPLHF; V: TRBV7-2; size: -; J: TRBJ1-6; D: TRBD1
DNA: TGTGCCAGCAGGTTGGCGGGAGGGCCTTGGGAGACCCAGTACTTC; CDR3: CASRLAGGPWETQYF; V: TRBV5-4; size: -; J: TRBJ2-5; D: TRBD2
DNA: TGTGCCAGCAGCCAAGGGGCAACAATGAACACTGAAGCTTTCTTT; CDR3: CASSQGATMNTEAFF; V: TRBV3-1; size: few; J: TRBJ1-1; D: -
DNA: TGTGCCACCAGTGATTTGTGGGGCGAGACCCAGTACTTC; CDR3: CATSDLWGETQYF; V: TRBV24-1; size: -; J: TRBJ2-5; D: -
DNA: TGTGCCAGCAGCCCGACTAGCGGGGGTGGTACGCAGTATTTT; CDR3: CASSPTSGGGTQYF; V: TRBV7-2; size: -; J: TRBJ2-3; D: TRBD2
DNA: TGTGCCAGCAGTTTGGTGTGGGGAGATACGCAGTATTTT; CDR3: CASSLVWGDTQYF; V: TRBV12-3/TRBV12-4; size: -; J: TRBJ2-3; D: -
DNA: TGTGCCATCCAGGGTCCGGGAATCCAGCCCCAGCATTTT; CDR3: CAIQGPGIQPQHF; V: TRBV6-6; size: -; J: TRBJ1-5; D: -
DNA: TGTGCCAGCAGCCTCTTAACGGGGCTGGGGAATGAGCAGTTCTTC; CDR3: CASSLLTGLGNEQFF; V: TRBV11-2; size: -; J: TRBJ2-1; D: -
DNA: TGTGCCAGCAGCCTAATACTTGTCCGGGATAAAGAGACCCAGTACTTC; CDR3: CASSLILVRDKETQYF; V: TRBV3-1; size: -; J: TRBJ2-5; D: -
DNA: TGCAGCGCCCGCCTAGCCGAAAACATTCAGTACTTC; CDR3: CSARLAENIQYF; V: TRBV29-1; size: -; J: TRBJ2-4; D: -
DNA: TGTGCCAGCAGTTTATTTACAGGGGGCCAGGAGCCCCAGCATTTT; CDR3: CASSLFTGGQEPQHF; V: TRBV28; size: -; J: TRBJ1-5; D: TRBD1
DNA: TGTGCCAGCAGCGAAGGTAGCGGGGGGGGCGGAAAGACCCAGTACTTC; CDR3: CASSEGSGGGGKTQYF; V: TRBV3-1; size: -; J: TRBJ2-5; D: TRBD2
DNA: TGTGCCAGCAGCCAAGATACTAGCGGGAGGGAAGAGACCCAGTACTTC; CDR3: CASSQDTSGREETQYF; V: TRBV4-2; size: -; J: TRBJ2-5; D: TRBD2
DNA: TGTGCCTGGATTGGACACCAAGAGACCCAGTACTTC; CDR3: CAWIGHQETQYF; V: TRBV30; size: -; J: TRBJ2-5; D: -
DNA: TGCGCCAGCAGTGAAAACTACGAGCAGTACTTC; CDR3: CASSENYEQYF; V: TRBV23-1; size: few; J: TRBJ2-7; D: -
DNA: TGTGCCAGCAGACGCCATGGACAGGACGGGACCCAGTACTTC; CDR3: CASRRHGQDGTQYF; V: TRBV7-2; size: -; J: TRBJ2-5; D: TRBD1
DNA: TGTGCCAGCAGTTTTGGGGGCACAGATACGCAGTATTTT; CDR3: CASSFGGTDTQYF; V: TRBV28; size: -; J: TRBJ2-3; D: -
DNA: TGTGCCAGCAGCTTGTGGACAGGAGGGAATCAGCCCCAGCATTTT; CDR3: CASSLWTGGNQPQHF; V: TRBV5-6; size: -; J: TRBJ1-5; D: TRBD1
DNA: TGTGCCAGCAAAACCCCCCCCCTATCTGGCTACACCTTC; CDR3: CASKTPPLSGYTF; V: TRBV28; size: once; J: TRBJ1-2; D: -
DNA: TGTGCCACCGGGTTGACAGGGACCGGGGAGCTGTTTTTT; CDR3: CATGLTGTGELFF; V: TRBV10-3; size: -; J: TRBJ2-2; D: TRBD1
DNA: TGTGCCAGTACCTCGGACAGGGCTGGGAATCAGCCCCAGCATTTT; CDR3: CASTSDRAGNQPQHF; V: TRBV19; size: -; J: TRBJ1-5; D: TRBD1
DNA: TGTGCCAGCAGTTACTCCATCGGAGGGCAGGTGGATGGCTACACCTTC; CDR3: CASSYSIGGQVDGYTF; V: TRBV6-2/TRBV6-3; size: -; J: TRBJ1-2; D: -
DNA: TGCAGTGCTAGACCCGGGGATAGCAATCAGCCCCAGCATTTT; CDR3: CSARPGDSNQPQHF; V: TRBV20-1; size: once; J: TRBJ1-5; D: -
DNA: TGCGCCAGCAGCTTGGCCAAGGGGCACTCCTACGAGCAGTACTTC; CDR3: CASSLAKGHSYEQYF; V: TRBV5-1; size: once; J: TRBJ2-7; D: -
DNA: TGTGCCAGCAGCCCTAGGGGGGACACTGAAGCTTTCTTT; CDR3: CASSPRGDTEAFF; V: TRBV6-6; size: -; J: TRBJ1-1; D: -
DNA: TGTGCCAGCAGCCGGCAGACTAGCGGGCGTACCGGGGAGCTGTTTTTT; CDR3: CASSRQTSGRTGELFF; V: TRBV3-1; size: -; J: TRBJ2-2; D: TRBD2
DNA: TGTGCCAGCAGTCTCCAACAGGGGAGCAATCAGCCCCAGCATTTT; CDR3: CASSLQQGSNQPQHF; V: TRBV28; size: -; J: TRBJ1-5; D: TRBD1
DNA: TGCGCCAGCAGTCAGGACCCCTTGAACACTGAAGCTTTCTTT; CDR3: CASSQDPLNTEAFF; V: TRBV5-1; size: -; J: TRBJ1-1; D: -
DNA: TGTGCCAGCAGTGGACAGGGCTACGAGCAGTACTTC; CDR3: CASSGQGYEQYF; V: TRBV6-6; size: -; J: TRBJ2-7; D: TRBD1
DNA: TGTGCCAGCAGCGACAGCCGGACTAGCGGGGCATACAATGAGCAGTTCTTC; CDR3: CASSDSRTSGAYNEQFF; V: TRBV13; size: -; J: TRBJ2-1; D: TRBD2
DNA: TGCAGTGCCAAGCCCAGGGCCTACGAGCAGTACTTC; CDR3: CSAKPRAYEQYF; V: TRBV20-1; size: -; J: TRBJ2-7; D: -
DNA: TGTGCCAGCAGTTTTCTTCGCAATCAGCCCCAGCATTTT; CDR3: CASSFLRNQPQHF; V: TRBV28; size: -; J: TRBJ1-5; D: -
DNA: TGTGCCAGCAGCTGGCTAGCGGGTAGCAATGAGCAGTTCTTC; CDR3: CASSWLAGSNEQFF; V: TRBV14; size: -; J: TRBJ2-1; D: TRBD2
DNA: TGTGCCAGCAGTTTTTCGGTTCCAACTAATGAAAAACTGTTTTTT; CDR3: CASSFSVPTNEKLFF; V: TRBV12-3/TRBV12-4; size: -; J: TRBJ1-4; D: -
DNA: TGTGCCAGCAGCGCCCTCCAAGGGAGCGGCTACACCTTC; CDR3: CASSALQGSGYTF; V: TRBV7-9; size: once; J: TRBJ1-2; D: -
DNA: TGCGCTAGCAGCTTGAGTCGTTCCTACGAGCAGTACTTC; CDR3: CASSLSRSYEQYF; V: TRBV7-7; size: once; J: TRBJ2-7; D: -
DNA: TGTGCCAGCCGAACGAAGGGGCCGGACACCCCTTCCCACGAGCAGTACTTC; CDR3: CASRTKGPDTPSHEQYF; V: TRBV6-2/TRBV6-3; size: -; J: TRBJ2-7; D: -
DNA: TGTGCCAGCAGCTTAGACGGACTAGCCAAAAACATTCAGTACTTC; CDR3: CASSLDGLAKNIQYF; V: TRBV7-2; size: -; J: TRBJ2-4; D: -
DNA: TGTGCCAGCAGCTTAGAGCTAGCGGGGGGCCTAAACAATGAGCAGTTCTTC; CDR3: CASSLELAGGLNNEQFF; V: TRBV11-2; size: -; J: TRBJ2-1; D: TRBD2
DNA: TGTGCCAGCAGCCACCTCAGATCTGAAGCTTTCTTT; CDR3: CASSHLRSEAFF; V: TRBV3-1; size: -; J: TRBJ1-1; D: -
DNA: TGTGCCTGGGGGACAGGGGTCACTGAAGCTTTCTTT; CDR3: CAWGTGVTEAFF; V: TRBV30; size: once; J: TRBJ1-1; D: TRBD1
DNA: TGTGCCAGCAGCCGCGGCGGGACGGTCTCCTACGAGCAGTACTTC; CDR3: CASSRGGTVSYEQYF; V: TRBV9; size: -; J: TRBJ2-7; D: -
DNA: TGTGCCAGCAGCTTAATGTCAACAGGGAGCACCGGGGAGCTGTTTTTT; CDR3: CASSLMSTGSTGELFF; V: TRBV7-3; size: once; J: TRBJ2-2; D: -
DNA: TGTGCCAGCAGCTTCGGGACAGTCTACGAGCAGTACTTC; CDR3: CASSFGTVYEQYF; V: TRBV7-9; size: -; J: TRBJ2-7; D: TRBD1
DNA: TGCAGCCCGACAAGGGACAGAGGCACAGATACGCAGTATTTT; CDR3: CSPTRDRGTDTQYF; V: TRBV29-1; size: -; J: TRBJ2-3; D: TRBD1
DNA: TGCGCCAGCAGCGCCCCAGGGGGCTCCGGGGAGCTGTTTTTT; CDR3: CASSAPGGSGELFF; V: TRBV5-1; size: once; J: TRBJ2-2; D: TRBD1
DNA: TGTGCCAGCAGCGACAGGGTCAGCGGGGAGACCCAGTACTTC; CDR3: CASSDRVSGETQYF; V: TRBV7-2; size: -; J: TRBJ2-5; D: -